This T cell receptor beta chain was sequenced in a study of blood T cell repertoires in COVID-19. CDR1 is SGHTA and CDR2 is FQGNSA in the germline V gene. The CDR3 has 16 residues. Between the trimmed V and J ends, which lost 5 bases and 6 bases, there was a span of 20 bases. The cohort comprised adults aged roughly 18 to 95 years residing in 20 to 30 US areas. Cohorts were based on clinical histories the participants reported. The repertoire was sequenced with immunoSEQ multiplex PCR; TCRdb's copy has only in-frame clones and lacks some. The repertoire holds about 320,000 clones, with about 89% as singletons.

This chain joins TRBV7-2 and TRBJ2-1; perhaps TRBD2 as D (5 bases). Sequences were obtained from PBMCs or T cells enriched from blood (not recorded which). The receptor was derived from a man aged 55 to 70 who had recovered from COVID-19. In DNA form, the CDR3 reads TGTGCCAGCAGCCCCCGAACTAGGTATCTAACCAATGAGCAGTTCTTC. As protein: CASSPRTRYLTNEQFF.